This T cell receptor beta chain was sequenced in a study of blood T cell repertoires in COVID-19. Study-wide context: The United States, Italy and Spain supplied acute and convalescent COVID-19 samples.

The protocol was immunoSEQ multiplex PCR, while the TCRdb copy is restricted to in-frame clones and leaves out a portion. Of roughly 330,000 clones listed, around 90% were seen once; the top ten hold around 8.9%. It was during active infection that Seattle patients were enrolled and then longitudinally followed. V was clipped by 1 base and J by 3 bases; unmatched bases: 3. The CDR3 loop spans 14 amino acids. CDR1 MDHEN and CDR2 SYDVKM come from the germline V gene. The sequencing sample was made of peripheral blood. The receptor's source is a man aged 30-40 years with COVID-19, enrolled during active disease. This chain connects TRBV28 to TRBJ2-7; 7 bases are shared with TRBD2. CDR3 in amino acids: CASSLFGGGYEQYF. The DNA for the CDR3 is TGTGCCAGCAGTTTATTTGGGGGGGGCTACGAGCAGTACTTC.